This TCR beta chain was recorded in a study of T cell changes during pregnancy in multiple sclerosis. CDR1 and CDR2 from the germline V gene are SGHNT and YYREEE (reference sequence). CDR3 length equals 14 residues. The V and J ends lost 2 bases and 4 bases respectively, with 9 bases between them. Using immunoSEQ multiplex PCR, the repertoire was profiled, and TCRdb retains in-frame clones only, with some absent. This table has nearly 70,000 clones, 92% appearing once. The chain has TRBV5-4 and TRBJ1-4; no clear D. The TCR comes from a female donor in good health, enrolled as a control in a pregnancy study. The sample was peripheral blood, taken in the second trimester of pregnancy. CDR3 DNA sequence: TGTGCCAGCAGCTTTGGAGAGAGTAATGAAAAACTGTTTTTT. It encodes CASSFGESNEKLFF.